Listed here are 19 T cell receptor beta chains from one sample, sequenced in a study of OX40 agonist ivuxolimab in advanced cancers. Produced via immunoSEQ multiplex PCR; TCRdb's table is partial and in-frame only. This table has over 60,000 clones, 80% to 90% appearing once. This specimen was CD4+ or CD8+ T cells sorted from blood, taken in a trial of the OX40 agonist ivuxolimab. All receptors come from an adult with an advanced solid tumor such as melanoma, head and neck, liver or kidney cancer.

The chain has TRBV6-6 and TRBJ2-3, with D possibly TRBD2 on 5 matching bases. CDR3 length: 16 amino acids. Germline values: CDR1 MNHNY, CDR2 SVGAGI (reference sequence). The V end lost 5 bases, the J end lost 0 bases, and 15 bases lay between the germline ends. The CDR3 bases are TGTGCCAGCAGTCCCCCCGCTGGCGGGAGCACAGATACGCAGTATTTT. This encodes CASSPPAGGSTDTQYF.

The chain is built from TRBV18 and TRBJ2-3, with 8 bases matching TRBD2. This CDR3 is built from 13 residues. Trimming at V came to 8 bases and at J to 4 bases, leaving 5 bases not matched to a gene. The germline V gene encodes CDR1 KGHSH and CDR2 LQKENI. CDR3 DNA: TGTGCCAGCGACGCGGGGGGCGCAGATACGCAGTATTTT. It encodes CASDAGGADTQYF.

J is TRBJ1-2 and V is TRBV5-6; no definite D call. V lost 2 bases and J 6 bases, leaving 17 bases between the germline ends. Germline V CDR1 and CDR2: SGHDT, YYEEEE. This CDR3 is 15 amino acids long. CDR3 protein: CASSFGQLGIDGYTF. In DNA, the CDR3 is TGTGCCAGCAGCTTCGGCCAGCTGGGGATTGATGGCTACACCTTC.

This sequence joins TRBV18 and TRBJ2-3; 10 bases match TRBD1. Germline V gene sequence: CDR1 KGHSH, CDR2 LQKENI. CDR3 size: 18 residues. The V and J ends lost 3 bases and 5 bases, in that order; junction bases with no gene match: 14. This CDR3 is CASSPATGGVGGKDTQYF. The CDR3 DNA sequence: TGTGCCAGCTCACCCGCGACAGGGGGCGTCGGTGGCAAAGATACGCAGTATTTT.

The chain uses TRBV5-8 and TRBJ1-5, with D uncertain. CDR1 and CDR2 from the germline V gene are SGHTS and YDEGEE. V was clipped by 4 bases and J by 3 bases, with 5 bases between them. CDR3 length equals 12 residues. CDR3 coding DNA: TGTGCCAGCAGCCTGATCAATCAGCCCCAGCATTTT. Translating gives CASSLINQPQHF.

The V and J genes are TRBV9 and TRBJ2-2; 9 positions match TRBD1. Trimming took 4 bases from V and 4 from J; bases not matched to a gene: 8. Germline CDR1 SGDLS, CDR2 YYNGEE. This CDR3 contains 16 residues. The CDR3: CASSTHGQGTTGELFF. The CDR3 DNA is TGTGCCAGCAGCACACACGGACAGGGGACCACCGGGGAGCTGTTTTTT.

Only one count was recorded for this clone. The V and J genes are TRBV28 and TRBJ1-6; tentatively, D is TRBD1 (5 bases). The V gene's germline CDR1 is MDHEN and CDR2 SYDVKM. CDR3 length equals 14 residues. V was clipped by 2 bases and J by 9 bases, with 11 bases between them. The CDR3 nucleotides read TGTGCCAGCAGTTTACGGGGCATCGGTTCACCCCTCCACTTT. Its protein product is CASSLRGIGSPLHF.

The chain joins TRBV9 to TRBJ2-1, with D maybe TRBD1 (6 bases). This CDR3 region has 15 residues. CDR1 is SGDLS, CDR2 YYNGEE, per germline. V was clipped by 4 bases and J by 9 bases, with 20 bases between them. The CDR3 spells CASSPRGPQGFEQFF. The CDR3 DNA reads as TGTGCCAGCAGCCCCAGGGGCCCCCAAGGGTTTGAGCAGTTCTTC.

This clone was seen just once. V usage is TRBV25-1 and J usage is TRBJ1-2; D call uncertain. Germline-derived CDR1 and CDR2 are MGHDK and SYGVNS. This CDR3 is built from 13 residues. V lost 2 bases, J lost 5 bases, and 9 bases lay in between. CDR3 nucleotide sequence: TGTGCCAGCAGTGAAGGGCCTGTTTATGGCTACACCTTC. This codes for CASSEGPVYGYTF.

The rearrangement joins TRBV28 to TRBJ1-2, with D perhaps matching TRBD1 (5 bases). The CDR3 is 14 residues long. The ends were cut back, 1 base at V and 7 bases at J, with 13 bases in the middle. Germline lookup yields CDR1 MDHEN and CDR2 SYDVKM. CDR3 coding DNA: TGTGCCAGCAGTTTATCAGGGACCCGAGGTGGCTACACCTTC. Amino acids: CASSLSGTRGGYTF.

V gene TRBV4-1 combines with J gene TRBJ2-7, with D possibly TRBD1 on 6 matching bases. This CDR3 comprises 17 residues. Trimming took off 1 base at V and 1 base at J, with 17 bases between the two ends. The germline gives CDR1 MGHRA, CDR2 YSYEKL. CDR3 region: CASSQGRWGPTSYEQYF. CDR3 DNA sequence: TGCGCCAGCAGCCAAGGGAGGTGGGGGCCGACTTCCTACGAGCAGTACTTC.

DNA for the CDR3: TGTGCCTGGAGTGTTTTCACTATCAATCAGCCCCAGCATTTT. Translation: CAWSVFTINQPQHF. The chain links TRBV30 to TRBJ1-5; D gene ambiguous. The CDR3 loop spans 14 amino acids. The V end was cut by 0 bases, the J end by 3 bases, with 9 bases between. Germline values: CDR1 GTSNPN, CDR2 SVGIG (reference sequence).

J is TRBJ2-7 and V is TRBV11-1; TRBD1 might be the D (5 bases). V lost 1 base and J lost 6, with 16 bases in between. Germline lookup yields CDR1 SGHAT and CDR2 FQDESV (reference sequence). The CDR3 extends over 15 amino acids. This CDR3 reads CASSLGTPDLAEQYF. Here the CDR3 DNA reads TGTGCCAGCAGCTTAGGGACACCCGATTTGGCCGAGCAGTACTTC.

The chain employs TRBV7-6 and TRBJ2-5; D not certain. Germline CDR1 reads SGHVS; CDR2 reads FNYEAQ. Trimming removed 5 bases at V and 4 bases at J, with 14 bases between. There are 14 residues in the CDR3. In nucleotides, the CDR3 is TGTGCCAGCAGCCCCCCCGGGCTCCGAGAGACCCAGTACTTC. Protein: CASSPPGLRETQYF.

CDR3 in amino acids: CASSIQGGAGVGNEQFF. The CDR3 nucleotides read TGTGCCAGTAGTATACAAGGGGGAGCGGGAGTCGGTAATGAGCAGTTCTTC. The V gene is TRBV19, the J gene TRBJ2-1; 8 positions agree with TRBD2. V dropped 2 bases and J dropped 7; count of bases not matched to a gene: 13. Germline CDR1 and CDR2: LNHDA and SQIVND (reference sequence). There are 17 residues in the CDR3.

This chain connects TRBV15 to TRBJ1-6; maybe TRBD1 (5 bases). CDR1 is LNHNV, CDR2 YYDKDF, per germline (reference sequence). V gave up 0 bases and J gave up 0 bases, with 12 bases separating them. CDR3 length equals 18 residues. The CDR3 DNA is TGTGCCACCAGCAGAGATAGGGACGCCAGCTCCTATAATTCACCCCTCCACTTT. Protein product: CATSRDRDASSYNSPLHF.

The chain employs TRBV28 and TRBJ2-1, with TRBD2 matching over 8 bases. There are 15 residues in the CDR3. V lost 8 bases, J lost 5 bases, and 11 bases stayed unmatched. Germline V gives CDR1 MDHEN, CDR2 SYDVKM. The CDR3 protein is CASSESGGANNEQFF. CDR3 coding DNA: TGTGCCAGCTCCGAAAGCGGGGGCGCAAACAATGAGCAGTTCTTC.

The chain carries TRBV6-1 and TRBJ2-7; 8 positions agree with TRBD1. V shed 6 bases, J shed 0 bases, and the junction held 7 bases outside the gene matches. From germline, CDR1 is MNHNS and CDR2 SASEGT. The length of the CDR3 is 15 residues. The CDR3 sequence is CASSSGQASSYEQYF. The CDR3 DNA reads TGTGCCAGCAGCTCGGGACAGGCCAGCTCCTACGAGCAGTACTTC.

The chain uses TRBV6-5 and TRBJ2-7; D ambiguous. Germline V gene sequence: CDR1 MNHEY, CDR2 SVGAGI. CDR3 size: 13 residues. V gave up 6 bases and J gave up 2 bases, with 11 bases separating them. CDR3 sequence reads: CASRQTSTYEQYF. The CDR3 DNA sequence: TGTGCCAGCAGACAGACCTCTACCTACGAGCAGTACTTC.